This is a list of T cell receptor beta chains from one sample in a study of control samples from healthy donors and cancer patients. The method was immunoSEQ multiplex PCR; TCRdb's version includes in-frame clones alone and lacks a portion of them. The sample lists roughly 120,000 clones; roughly 95% were seen once. The sequenced sample consisted of blood. These receptors were taken from a man aged 25 to 40 in good health. CDR3s include the opening cysteine and the closing phenylalanine or tryptophan. The D gene is left open where the match is weak. Expanded clones are given a class, and other clones once, few, many or no size at all.

j_gene: TRBJ1-2
abundance: .
v_gene: TRBV5-1
d_gene: TRBD1
CDR3nt: TGCGCCAGCAGCTGGGACAGCTATGGCTACACCTTC
CDR3aa: CASSWDSYGYTF

j_gene: TRBJ2-3
abundance: .
v_gene: TRBV5-1
d_gene: .
CDR3nt: TGCGCCAGCAGCTTCCCAAGAGGAGGAGGCACAGATACGCAGTATTTT
CDR3aa: CASSFPRGGGTDTQYF

j_gene: TRBJ2-1
abundance: .
v_gene: TRBV7-2
d_gene: .
CDR3nt: TGTGCCAGCAGCTTAGTTAGCGGTCGCTCGAATGAGCAGTTCTTC
CDR3aa: CASSLVSGRSNEQFF

j_gene: TRBJ1-1
abundance: .
v_gene: TRBV7-9
d_gene: TRBD1
CDR3nt: TGTGCCAGCAGCTTAGAGTGGACAGGGCAAAACACTGAAGCTTTCTTT
CDR3aa: CASSLEWTGQNTEAFF

j_gene: TRBJ2-5
abundance: .
v_gene: TRBV2
d_gene: .
CDR3nt: TGTGCCAGCACCAGGAACTTCCAAGAGACCCAGTACTTC
CDR3aa: CASTRNFQETQYF

j_gene: TRBJ2-1
abundance: once
v_gene: TRBV4-1
d_gene: .
CDR3nt: TGCGCCAGCAGCCGACAACCAGAAGATGAGCAGTTCTTC
CDR3aa: CASSRQPEDEQFF

j_gene: TRBJ2-3
abundance: once
v_gene: TRBV5-1
d_gene: TRBD2
CDR3nt: TGCGCCAGCTCTCGACTAGCGGGGAGCACAGATACGCAGTATTTT
CDR3aa: CASSRLAGSTDTQYF

j_gene: TRBJ1-3
abundance: .
v_gene: TRBV10-2
d_gene: .
CDR3nt: TGCGCCAGCAGTGAGGCCTCTCGAGACACCATATATTTT
CDR3aa: CASSEASRDTIYF

j_gene: TRBJ2-5
abundance: .
v_gene: TRBV2
d_gene: TRBD2
CDR3nt: TGTGCCAGCAGTGACGGTCTAGGACTAGCGGGTATTGAAGAGACCCAGTACTTC
CDR3aa: CASSDGLGLAGIEETQYF

j_gene: TRBJ2-5
abundance: .
v_gene: TRBV4-1
d_gene: .
CDR3nt: TGCGCCAGCAGCCAAGATCTTTCAGGGGGGTACCAAGAGACCCAGTACTTC
CDR3aa: CASSQDLSGGYQETQYF

j_gene: TRBJ1-5
abundance: once
v_gene: TRBV19
d_gene: TRBD1
CDR3nt: TGTGCCAGTAGTTCCAGGGGGGGATCCCCTCAGCCCCAGCATTTT
CDR3aa: CASSSRGGSPQPQHF

j_gene: TRBJ2-7
abundance: .
v_gene: TRBV19
d_gene: .
CDR3nt: TGTGCCAGTAGTGGCAGGGCTGACTACGAGCAGTACTTC
CDR3aa: CASSGRADYEQYF

j_gene: TRBJ1-5
abundance: .
v_gene: TRBV28
d_gene: .
CDR3nt: TGTGCCAGCAGTCAAACGATCAATCAGCCCCAGCATTTT
CDR3aa: CASSQTINQPQHF

j_gene: TRBJ1-1
abundance: .
v_gene: TRBV28
d_gene: .
CDR3nt: TGTGCCAGCAGTTTACGTGGCGGAGTCACTGAAGCCTTCTTT
CDR3aa: CASSLRGGVTEAFF

j_gene: TRBJ1-1
abundance: few
v_gene: TRBV5-6
d_gene: .
CDR3nt: TGTGCCAGCAGCTTGTATGGACACGGAGGGAACACTGAAGCTTTCTTT
CDR3aa: CASSLYGHGGNTEAFF

j_gene: TRBJ1-2
abundance: .
v_gene: TRBV6-2/TRBV6-3
d_gene: TRBD1
CDR3nt: TGTGCCAGCAGTCAGGCCCCGGACAGGGCGCATGGCTACACCTTC
CDR3aa: CASSQAPDRAHGYTF

j_gene: TRBJ2-3
abundance: once
v_gene: TRBV27
d_gene: .
CDR3nt: TGTGCCAGCAGTTTAGTCCAGAGCACAGATACGCAGTATTTT
CDR3aa: CASSLVQSTDTQYF

j_gene: TRBJ1-2
abundance: .
v_gene: TRBV6-6
d_gene: .
CDR3nt: TGTGCCAGCAGCGTGGGACGGTTTGATGGCTACACCTTC
CDR3aa: CASSVGRFDGYTF

j_gene: TRBJ2-1
abundance: .
v_gene: TRBV18
d_gene: .
CDR3nt: TGTGCCAGCTCACCTGTGACTCCCGAGCAGTTCTTC
CDR3aa: CASSPVTPEQFF

j_gene: TRBJ1-1
abundance: .
v_gene: TRBV30
d_gene: .
CDR3nt: TGTGCCTGGACATTACAGGGAAACACTGAAGCTTTCTTT
CDR3aa: CAWTLQGNTEAFF

j_gene: TRBJ1-4
abundance: once
v_gene: TRBV5-8
d_gene: .
CDR3nt: TGTGCCAGCGGATCAGGGATCACTAATGAAAAACTGTTTTTT
CDR3aa: CASGSGITNEKLFF

j_gene: TRBJ2-1
abundance: .
v_gene: TRBV2
d_gene: TRBD1
CDR3nt: TGTGCCAGCAGTCTTAGGGGCAGGGGGCATGAGCAGTTCTTC
CDR3aa: CASSLRGRGHEQFF

j_gene: TRBJ1-3
abundance: .
v_gene: TRBV7-9
d_gene: .
CDR3nt: TGTGCCAGCAGCTTAGAACTCTTGCCTGGAAACACCATATATTTT
CDR3aa: CASSLELLPGNTIYF

j_gene: TRBJ2-2
abundance: .
v_gene: TRBV29-1
d_gene: .
CDR3nt: TGCAGCGTTGGGGGGGCAGAAACGAACACCGGGGAGCTGTTTTTT
CDR3aa: CSVGGAETNTGELFF

j_gene: TRBJ1-5
abundance: .
v_gene: TRBV7-2
d_gene: TRBD1
CDR3nt: TGTGCCAGCAGCTTAGGACAGGGGTGGAATCAGCCCCAGCATTTT
CDR3aa: CASSLGQGWNQPQHF

j_gene: TRBJ1-3
abundance: .
v_gene: TRBV6-1
d_gene: .
CDR3nt: TGTGCCAGCAGTGAAGCCGCCGGCGGTCTGTCCAGAAGCACCATATATTTT
CDR3aa: CASSEAAGGLSRSTIYF

j_gene: TRBJ2-1
abundance: .
v_gene: TRBV3-1/TRBV3-2
d_gene: TRBD1
CDR3nt: TGTGCCAGCAGCCACCACGGGACAGCAAACAATGAACAGTTCTTC
CDR3aa: CASSHHGTANNEQFF

j_gene: TRBJ1-3
abundance: .
v_gene: TRBV19
d_gene: .
CDR3nt: TGTGCCAGTAGTAGCCTCGGGCTTTCTTCTGGAAACACCATATATTTT
CDR3aa: CASSSLGLSSGNTIYF